This T cell receptor (beta chain) stems from a study of blood T cell repertoires in COVID-19. Study overall: Samples came from the United States, Italy and Spain, spanning acute and convalescent COVID-19. PBMCs, B-cell-depleted T cells, or T cells provided the cDNA or gDNA that made up the material.

Original methodology: Researchers report that nucleated cell counts were estimated from reference gene primer amplification. Data came from immunoSEQ multiplex PCR; TCRdb stores just in-frame clones and leaves some out. From that table come the V and J calls and clone size; the DNA was used to work out D and trimming. The table includes roughly 700,000 clones, 85% to 90% detected once. This clone was detected a few times. Trimming removed 3 bases from V and 3 bases from J; junction bases left unmatched: 6. Germline CDR1 SGHRS, CDR2 YFSETQ. CDR3 length equals 15 residues. Sample: peripheral blood. The J gene is TRBJ1-1, the V gene TRBV5-1; 9 bases line up with TRBD1. This sequence was found in a woman between 18 and 29 years old with acute or convalescent COVID-19. The chain's CDR3 is CASSSQTGGDTEAFF. CDR3 DNA sequence: TGCGCCAGCAGCTCCCAGACAGGGGGTGACACTGAAGCTTTCTTT.